This TCR beta chain was retrieved from a study of cytomegalovirus exposure and HLA in healthy donors. PCR employed 60 Vbeta and 13 Jbeta primers. Profiled with immunoSEQ multiplex PCR; TCRdb holds only in-frame clones, not every one. The sample holds some 130,000 clones, roughly 79% seen once. Concerning this clone itself: What it recognizes is unknown.

Overall study results and limits: About 90% or about 30% of the time was how often most TCR beta V segments were productive, according to an earlier analysis. The HLA-A and HLA-B alleles of most subjects were reportedly predicted accurately from TCR beta sequences. When a later analysis compared HLA-associated TCR beta chains with equally common others, the HLA-associated chains turned out to be more clonally expanded and to have lower generation probabilities.

The CDR3 covers 16 residues. CDR1 is SGHKS and CDR2 is YYEKEE in the germline V gene (reference sequence). V gave up 1 base and J gave up 0 bases, with 8 bases separating them. The genes are TRBV5-5 and TRBJ2-6; D not resolved. This clonotype was obtained from a young woman in good health and CMV-seronegative. The sample comprised PBMCs. Here the CDR3 reads CASSLTLSSGANVLTF. The CDR3 nucleotides read TGTGCCAGCAGCTTGACGTTGAGCTCTGGGGCCAACGTCCTGACTTTC.